The text below deals with one T cell receptor (beta chain). Its antigen is unknown. CD4+ T cells from unexposed donors were obtained before the COVID-19 pandemic (2011-2018). Uncultured naive and memory CD4+ T cells supplied DNA for deep TCR-beta sequencing. Measured with immunoSEQ multiplex PCR; TCRdb has only the in-frame clones, and not every one. Among around 70,000 clones listed, around 87% were seen once. This entry comes from a study of CD4 T cells in relation to SARS-CoV-2 and coronaviruses. General study results and limits: SARS-CoV-2-driven expansion was significantly weaker in crossreactive than monoreactive clones. The cross-reactivity analysis covered only spike protein, not other viral proteins. Each donor contributed either pre-pandemic or post-infection samples, not both.

CDR1 and CDR2 from the germline V gene are SGHDT and YYEEEE. V was shortened by 0 bases and J by 9 bases, with 14 bases between the two germline ends. The CDR3 is 14 amino acids. The sample comprised memory CD4+ T cells from PBMCs. This clonotype was sampled from a human donor in good health. The chain is built from TRBV5-6 and TRBJ2-3; weak D call: TRBD1 (6 bases). CDR3 in DNA: TGTGCCAGCAGCTTGGCCGGACAGAGAGGCACGCAGTATTTT. Encoded protein: CASSLAGQRGTQYF.